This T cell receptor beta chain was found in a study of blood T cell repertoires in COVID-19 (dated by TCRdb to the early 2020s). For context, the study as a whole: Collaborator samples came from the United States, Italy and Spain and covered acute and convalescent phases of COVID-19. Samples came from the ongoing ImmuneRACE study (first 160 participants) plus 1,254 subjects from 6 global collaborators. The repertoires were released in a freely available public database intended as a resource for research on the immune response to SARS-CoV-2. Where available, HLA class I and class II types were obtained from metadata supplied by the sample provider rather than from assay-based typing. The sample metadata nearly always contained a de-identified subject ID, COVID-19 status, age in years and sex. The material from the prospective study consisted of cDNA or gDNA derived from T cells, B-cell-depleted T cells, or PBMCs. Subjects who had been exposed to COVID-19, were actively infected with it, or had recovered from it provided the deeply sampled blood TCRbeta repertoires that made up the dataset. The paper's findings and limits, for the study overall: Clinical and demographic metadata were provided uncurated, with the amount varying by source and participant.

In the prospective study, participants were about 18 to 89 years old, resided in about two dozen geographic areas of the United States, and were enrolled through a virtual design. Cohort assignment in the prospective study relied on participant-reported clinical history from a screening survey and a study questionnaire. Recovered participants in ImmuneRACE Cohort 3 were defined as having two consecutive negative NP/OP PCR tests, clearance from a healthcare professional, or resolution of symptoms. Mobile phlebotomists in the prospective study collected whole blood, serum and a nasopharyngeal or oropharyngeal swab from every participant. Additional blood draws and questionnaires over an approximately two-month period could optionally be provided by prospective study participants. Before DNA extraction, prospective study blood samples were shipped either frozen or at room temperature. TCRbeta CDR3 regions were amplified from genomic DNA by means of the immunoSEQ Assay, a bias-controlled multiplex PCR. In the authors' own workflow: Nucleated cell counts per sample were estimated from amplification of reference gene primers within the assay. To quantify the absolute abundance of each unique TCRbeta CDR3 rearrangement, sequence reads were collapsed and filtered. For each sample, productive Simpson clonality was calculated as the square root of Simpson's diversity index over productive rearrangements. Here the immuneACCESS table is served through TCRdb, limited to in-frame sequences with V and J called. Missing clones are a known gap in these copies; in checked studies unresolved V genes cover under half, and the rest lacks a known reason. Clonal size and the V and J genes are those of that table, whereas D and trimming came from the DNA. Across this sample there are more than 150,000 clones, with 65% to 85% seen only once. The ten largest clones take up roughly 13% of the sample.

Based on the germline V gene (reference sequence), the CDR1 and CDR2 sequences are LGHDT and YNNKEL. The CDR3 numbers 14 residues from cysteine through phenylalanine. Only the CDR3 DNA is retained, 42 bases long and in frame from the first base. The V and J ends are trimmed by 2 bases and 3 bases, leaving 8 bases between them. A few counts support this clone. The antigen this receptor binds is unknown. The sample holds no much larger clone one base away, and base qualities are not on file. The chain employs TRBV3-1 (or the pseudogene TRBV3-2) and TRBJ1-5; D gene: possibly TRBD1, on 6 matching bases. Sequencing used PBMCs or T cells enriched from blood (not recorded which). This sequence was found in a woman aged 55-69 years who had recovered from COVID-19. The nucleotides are TGTGCCAGCAGCCAAACAGGGAACAATCAGCCCCAGCATTTT. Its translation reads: CASSQTGNNQPQHF.